The 27 T cell receptor beta chains given below trace back to one sample, sequenced in a study of blood T cell repertoires in COVID-19. Sequencing used immunoSEQ multiplex PCR; TCRdb keeps in-frame clones, though not all of them. Seen here are under 300,000 clones, over 80% observed once, and the top ten hold roughly 2%. The source material was peripheral blood. Receptors originate from a young man who had recovered from COVID-19.

The count of this clone is one. The V gene is TRBV2, the J gene TRBJ1-5; D unclear. CDR3 length equals 14 residues. The germline V gene encodes CDR1 SNHLY and CDR2 FYNNEI. Trimming stripped 1 base from V and 0 bases from J, with 4 bases between. CDR3 loop: CASSEDISNQPQHF. As DNA, the CDR3 is TGTGCCAGCAGTGAAGACATTAGCAATCAGCCCCAGCATTTT.

The genes are TRBV3-1 (or the pseudogene TRBV3-2) and TRBJ1-5; 9 nucleotides line up with TRBD1. The germline V gene encodes CDR1 LGHDT and CDR2 YNNKEL (reference sequence). The CDR3 is 15 residues long. V was clipped by 4 bases and J by 5 bases; unmatched bases: 6. Here the CDR3 DNA reads TGTGCCAGCAGCCTAGGGACAGGGCTTTATCAGCCCCAGCATTTT. As protein: CASSLGTGLYQPQHF.

This clone was counted a few times. A read error may produce the germline difference seen at one junction end. The chain links TRBV2 to TRBJ1-2; tentatively, D is TRBD1 (5 bases). Germline loops: CDR1 SNHLY, CDR2 FYNNEI. This CDR3 has 11 amino acids. This CDR3 is CASTEFRATAF. For the CDR3, the DNA is TGTGCCAGCACTGAGTTCAGGGCTACGGCCTTC.

The J gene is TRBJ2-7, the V gene TRBV10-3; D ambiguous. The CDR3 extends over 13 amino acids. Trimming pared 0 bases from V and 7 bases from J, leaving 10 bases between. The V gene's germline CDR1 is ENHRY and CDR2 SYGVKD. The CDR3 nucleotides are TGTGCCATCAGTGAGTCGAGAGGTAGTGAGCAGTACGTC. This encodes CAISESRGSEQYV.

This rearrangement joins TRBV18 to TRBJ2-2, with 8 bases that match TRBD1. The CDR3 has 17 residues. V trimming: 6 bases; J trimming: 3 bases; junction bases outside the gene matches: 12. Per the germline V gene, CDR1 is KGHSH and CDR2 is LQKENI. The CDR3 DNA follows: TGTGCCAGCTCTCTTATGGACAGGGCCCCCGACACCGGGGAGCTGTTTTTT. Translated, it gives CASSLMDRAPDTGELFF.

This clone occurred a few times. The chain's CDR3 is CASSDSIGEADTQYF. The DNA of the CDR3 is TGTGCCAGCAGTGACTCTATAGGGGAGGCAGATACGCAGTATTTT. This chain connects TRBV6-4 to TRBJ2-3; D possibly corresponds to TRBD2 (6 bases). The CDR3 totals 15 residues. Trimming left V 0 bases short and J 4 bases short, with 11 bases between. Per germline, CDR1 MRHNA and CDR2 SNTAGT.

The rearrangement joins TRBV4-1 to TRBJ2-3, with TRBD2 matching over 8 bases. The junction had 7 bases not matched to a gene; V was cut back by 6 bases and J by 2 bases. The CDR3 is 15 residues long. Germline-derived CDR1 and CDR2 are MGHRA and YSYEKL. The CDR3 region is CASRWTSLSTDTQYF. The CDR3 DNA reads as TGCGCCAGCAGATGGACTAGCCTCTCCACAGATACGCAGTATTTT.

This chain connects TRBV7-2 to TRBJ2-5, with 16 bases matching TRBD2. This CDR3 has 19 amino acids. J was trimmed by 5 bases and V by 4 bases; bases with no gene match: 13. CDR1 is SGHTA and CDR2 is FQGNSA in the germline V gene. The CDR3 DNA reads as TGTGCCAGCAGCTCCGGGACTAGCGGGGGGGCGGACTCGTGGGAGACCCAGTACTTC. Protein sequence: CASSSGTSGGADSWETQYF.

This sequence joins TRBV29-1 and TRBJ1-1, with D possibly TRBD1 on 5 matching bases. The CDR3 runs to 12 residues. Trimming shortened V by 7 bases and J by 1 base, and 10 bases separated the two germline ends. Per the germline V gene, CDR1 is SQVTM and CDR2 is ANQGSEA. The CDR3 protein is CSGMDTNTEAFF. Here the CDR3 DNA reads TGCAGCGGAATGGACACGAACACTGAAGCTTTCTTT.

The chain carries TRBV7-2 and TRBJ1-1, with TRBD1 identical over 7 bases. Germline assignment: CDR1 SGHTA and CDR2 FQGNSA. V shed 4 bases, J shed 4 bases, and the junction held 6 bases outside the gene matches. This CDR3 is 14 amino acids long. CDR3 in DNA: TGTGCCAGCAGCTCTAGGGGGCAGGTCACTGAAGCTTTCTTT. It encodes CASSSRGQVTEAFF. The full variable domain, completed using reference TRBV7-2 and TRBJ1-1, is GAGVSQSPSNKVTEKGKDVELRCDPISGHTALYWYRQSLGQGLEFLIYFQGNSAPDKSGLPSDRFSAERTGGSVSTLTIQRTQQEDSAVYLCASSSRGQVTEAFFGQGTRLTVV.

The rearrangement uses TRBV11-1 and TRBJ2-5; TRBD2 is a possible D gene (5 bases). The CDR3 extends over 13 amino acids. Trimming cost V 4 bases and J 5 bases, with 11 bases left between them. The V gene's germline CDR1 is SGHAT and CDR2 FQDESV (reference sequence). CDR3 sequence: CASSSGIRETQYF. CDR3 nucleotides: TGTGCCAGCAGCTCCGGGATTCGGGAGACCCAGTACTTC.

The rearrangement joins TRBV10-1 to TRBJ2-5; 9 nucleotides align to TRBD2. Germline values: CDR1 WNHNN, CDR2 SYGVQD (reference sequence). V was pared by 4 bases and J by 5 bases, with 11 bases of the junction left unmatched. CDR3 length: 16 amino acids. The CDR3 protein is CASSGEQAGGLETQYF. DNA for the CDR3: TGCGCCAGCAGTGGGGAGCAGGCGGGGGGGCTGGAGACCCAGTACTTC.

The chain links TRBV7-2 to TRBJ1-3; D may be TRBD1 (6 bases). This CDR3 has 14 residues. V was cut by 5 bases and J by 0 bases, with 8 bases left in between. Germline V CDR1 and CDR2: SGHTA, FQGNSA. CDR3 in DNA: TGTGCCAGCAGCCTGGACAGCTCTGGAAACACCATATATTTT. As protein: CASSLDSSGNTIYF. Together with reference TRBV7-2 and TRBJ1-3, the CDR3 gives the full variable domain: GAGVSQSPSNKVTEKGKDVELRCDPISGHTALYWYRQSLGQGLEFLIYFQGNSAPDKSGLPSDRFSAERTGGSVSTLTIQRTQQEDSAVYLCASSLDSSGNTIYFGEGSWLTVV.

The V gene is TRBV2, the J gene TRBJ1-1; D not resolved. The CDR3 runs 11 residues. Trimming took 6 bases from V and 3 from J, leaving 5 bases between them. Germline CDR1 SNHLY, CDR2 FYNNEI. The CDR3: CASSRDTEAFF. Written as DNA, the CDR3 is TGTGCCAGCAGCCGTGACACTGAAGCTTTCTTT.

The genes are TRBV5-1 and TRBJ1-6; D gene ambiguous. Germline-derived CDR1 and CDR2 are SGHRS and YFSETQ. The CDR3 spans 13 residues. Trimming shortened V by 4 bases and J by 8 bases, and 10 bases separated the two germline ends. The CDR3 nucleotides are TGCGCCAGCAGCCCCGAGGTCGATTCACCCCTCCACTTT. Translating it yields CASSPEVDSPLHF.

CDR3 amino acids: CASSPRTGGSTNEKLFF. The CDR3 nucleotides read TGTGCCAGCAGCCCAAGGACAGGGGGCTCGACTAATGAAAAACTGTTTTTT. The chain combines TRBV9 with TRBJ1-4; TRBD1 aligns across 11 bases. Unmatched junction bases numbered 7, after V lost 4 bases and J lost 2 bases. The germline V gene encodes CDR1 SGDLS and CDR2 YYNGEE. CDR3 length equals 17 residues.

This chain joins TRBV5-6 and TRBJ2-3; a possible D gene is TRBD2 (6 bases). The CDR3 sequence is 15 residues long. Trimming left V 4 bases short and J 2 bases short, with 14 bases between. The germline V gene encodes CDR1 SGHDT and CDR2 YYEEEE. The CDR3 sequence: CASSHRSDYTDTQYF. The CDR3 coding sequence is TGTGCCAGCAGCCATAGATCGGACTACACAGATACGCAGTATTTT.

This clone has only one observation. V usage is TRBV6-5 and J usage is TRBJ2-7, with 7 positions matching TRBD1. Germline V CDR1 and CDR2: MNHEY, SVGAGI. This CDR3 spans 14 amino acids. V lost 6 bases, J lost 0 bases, and 5 bases stayed unmatched. The CDR3 region is CASRQTGFSYEQYF. The CDR3, as DNA: TGTGCCAGCAGGCAGACAGGGTTCTCCTACGAGCAGTACTTC.

This clone was observed a handful of times. The rearrangement links TRBV3-1 (or the pseudogene TRBV3-2) to TRBJ1-1, with D possibly being TRBD1 (5 bases). The length of the CDR3 is 13 residues. Trimming removed 4 bases at V and 5 bases at J, with 11 bases between. Germline V CDR1 and CDR2: LGHDT, YNNKEL (reference sequence). This CDR3 reads CASSPGQETEAFF. The CDR3 nucleotides read TGTGCCAGCAGCCCCGGACAAGAGACTGAAGCTTTCTTT.

The chain uses TRBV6-6 and TRBJ2-7; no clear D. The length of the CDR3 is 13 residues. From germline, CDR1 is MNHNY and CDR2 SVGAGI (reference sequence). The V gene lost 9 bases and the J gene lost 0 bases, with 12 bases spanning the gap. The CDR3 DNA is TGTGCCAGTGCAGGATTCCCCTCCTACGAGCAGTACTTC. Its translation: CASAGFPSYEQYF.

The chain is built from TRBV18 and TRBJ1-2; 7 bases align to TRBD1. The V and J ends lost 8 bases and 2 bases, in that order; junction bases with no gene match: 2. The CDR3 sequence is 12 residues long. The germline V gene has CDR1 KGHSH and CDR2 LQKENI. The chain's CDR3 is CASEGQNYGYTF. The CDR3 coding sequence is TGTGCCAGCGAGGGACAGAACTATGGCTACACCTTC.

The chain couples TRBV19 to TRBJ1-5; D call uncertain. Deletions cut 6 bases from V and 5 bases from J, with 17 bases between. The CDR3 runs 15 residues. Germline V CDR1 and CDR2: LNHDA, SQIVND (reference sequence). CDR3: CASRPGSEYYQPQHF. The CDR3 DNA is TGTGCCAGTAGACCGGGATCCGAGTACTATCAGCCCCAGCATTTT. The full variable domain, with the rest looked up from reference TRBV19 and TRBJ1-5, is DGGITQSPKYLFRKEGQNVTLSCEQNLNHDAMYWYRQDPGQGLRLIYYSQIVNDFQKGDIAEGYSVSREKKESFPLTVTSAQKNPTAFYLCASRPGSEYYQPQHFGDGTRLSIL.

The rearrangement joins TRBV5-5 to TRBJ2-7, with 10 bases that match TRBD2. Germline V CDR1 and CDR2: SGHKS, YYEKEE (reference sequence). V dropped 2 bases and J dropped 3; count of bases not matched to a gene: 2. The CDR3 has 14 residues. CDR3 nucleotide sequence: TGTGCCAGCAGCTTCTCTAGCGGGAGCTACGAGCAGTACGTC. Translation gives CASSFSSGSYEQYV.

This chain connects TRBV4-1 to TRBJ2-1; the match to TRBD1 covers 9 bases. Germline loops: CDR1 MGHRA, CDR2 YSYEKL. Germline trimming cut 3 bases from V and 7 bases from J; bases unmatched to any gene: 7. The CDR3 loop spans 15 amino acids. This CDR3 reads CASSQPGQGINEQFF. The CDR3 DNA follows: TGCGCCAGCAGCCAGCCGGGACAGGGAATTAATGAGCAGTTCTTC.

CDR3 sequence reads: CASRHNRGGYTF. The CDR3 DNA follows: TGTGCCAGCAGACATAACAGGGGCGGCTACACCTTC. The J gene is TRBJ1-2, the V gene TRBV12-3 or TRBV12-4; 7 bases match TRBD1. The CDR3 length is 12 residues. The ends lost 6 bases at V and 8 bases at J; junction bases unmatched: 6.

The V and J genes are TRBV5-5 and TRBJ2-5; 9 bases align to TRBD1. Germline CDR1 SGHKS, CDR2 YYEKEE (reference sequence). The V and J ends lost 1 base and 5 bases, in that order; junction bases with no gene match: 3. This CDR3 contains 14 residues. CDR3 coding DNA: TGTGCCAGCAGCTTGACAGGGGGCGGGGAGACCCAGTACTTC. The encoded protein is CASSLTGGGETQYF.

This chain connects TRBV4-1 to TRBJ1-1; no clear D gene. Germline V gene lookup returns CDR1 MGHRA and CDR2 YSYEKL. The CDR3 runs 15 residues. With 0 bases removed from V and 0 bases from J, the gap between germline ends came to 8 bases. CDR3 region: CASSQEANMNTEAFF. The CDR3 DNA reads TGCGCCAGCAGCCAAGAGGCCAACATGAACACTGAAGCTTTCTTT.